A single sample gave rise to the 30 T cell receptor beta chains below, sequenced in a study of T cells in Graves' hyperthyroidism and ophthalmopathy. The TCR beta CDR3 regions underwent amplification using RNA transcripts as the source. Initially, a first-round RT-PCR of the TCR CDR3 employed the HTBI primer set. TCRdb reanalysed the multiplex PCR reads using MiXCR and keeps one entry per CDR3 protein. The table has 300,000 to 500,000 distinct CDR3 sequences, over 13% seen once. The sequenced sample consisted of blood. The receptors derive from a man in his forties or fifties with Graves' ophthalmopathy.

This clonotype came up many times. The rearrangement links TRBV5-1 to TRBJ1-2, with no clear D. The germline V gene has CDR1 SGHRS and CDR2 YFSETQ. The CDR3 sequence is 16 residues long. V lost 5 bases, J lost 4 bases, and 21 bases lay in between. Here the CDR3 DNA reads TGCGCCAGCAGGCCCTACTCAAGGGAGATCCTCTATGGCTACACCTTC. This gives the protein CASRPYSREILYGYTF.

This clonotype was picked up many times. The V and J genes are TRBV3-1 and TRBJ2-2; perhaps D is TRBD1 or TRBD2 (5 bases each). Trimming left V 1 base short and J 5 bases short, with 11 bases between. Germline-derived CDR1 and CDR2 are LGHDT and YNNKEL (reference sequence). This CDR3 is 15 amino acids long. CDR3 loop: CASSQGWDQTGELFF. The CDR3 DNA sequence: TGTGCCAGCAGCCAAGGCTGGGACCAAACCGGGGAGCTGTTTTTT.

Ten or more counts support this clonotype. J is TRBJ2-1 and V is TRBV28, with TRBD2 identical over 8 bases. The junction had 3 bases not matched to a gene; V was cut back by 2 bases and J by 6 bases. This CDR3 is 14 amino acids long. The germline V gene encodes CDR1 MDHEN and CDR2 SYDVKM. CDR3 protein: CASSLIGTSNEQFF. DNA of the CDR3: TGTGCCAGCAGTTTAATTGGGACTAGCAATGAGCAGTTCTTC.

This clonotype was counted at least ten times. The chain carries TRBV4-1 and TRBJ1-1; a weak D match, TRBD1 (6 bases). Germline V gives CDR1 MGHRA, CDR2 YSYEKL. The CDR3 spans 12 residues. V lost 4 bases to trimming and J lost 8 bases, with 11 bases between them. CDR3 sequence (DNA): TGCGCCAGCAGCCCCCAGGGGCACGAAGCTTTCTTT. As protein: CASSPQGHEAFF.

This clonotype was found many times. The chain couples TRBV27 to TRBJ2-1; the match to TRBD1 covers 11 bases. The CDR3 length is 17 residues. Germline-derived CDR1 and CDR2 are MNHEY and SMNVEV (reference sequence). After removal of 4 bases from V and 9 bases from J, the junction contained 14 bases not matched to a gene. Written as DNA, the CDR3 is TGTGCCAGCAGTTCCCTCCGCCCGGGACAGGGGGTTGGTGAGCAGTTCTTC. Amino acids: CASSSLRPGQGVGEQFF.

This clonotype was counted ten times or more. This chain connects TRBV13 to TRBJ1-2; D gene unclear. Germline assignment: CDR1 PRHDT and CDR2 FYEKMQ (reference sequence). The CDR3 is 14 residues long. Between the trimmed V and J ends, which lost 5 bases and 0 bases, there was a span of 10 bases. The CDR3 loop reads CASSRTDANYGYTF. The CDR3 nucleotides read TGTGCCAGCAGCCGGACGGATGCTAACTATGGCTACACCTTC.

There are many counts of this clonotype. The chain joins TRBV28 to TRBJ2-7; D unclear. Trimming removed 3 bases from V and 2 bases from J, with 8 bases in between. The length of the CDR3 is 13 residues. Germline CDR1 MDHEN, CDR2 SYDVKM. In DNA, the CDR3 is TGTGCCAGCAGTTTTTCGGCAACCTACGAGCAGTACTTC. Protein product: CASSFSATYEQYF.

This clonotype appeared many times. The V call is TRBV7-3, the J call TRBJ2-1, with D tentatively TRBD1 or TRBD2 (5 bases each). The CDR3 loop spans 15 amino acids. Trimming pared 2 bases from V and 12 bases from J, leaving 20 bases between. Germline V gene sequence: CDR1 SGHTA, CDR2 FQGTGA. As DNA, the CDR3 is TGTGCCAGCAGCTTATTTGGGACCAAGGATGGTGCGCAGTTCTTC. Translation gives CASSLFGTKDGAQFF.

This clonotype was seen ten or more times. The chain joins TRBV20-1 to TRBJ2-5, with D tentatively TRBD2 (5 bases). The CDR3 runs to 12 residues. CDR1 DFQATT and CDR2 SNEGSKA come from the germline V gene (reference sequence). V lost 5 bases and J lost 5, with 12 bases in between. CDR3 sequence reads: CSALGVVETQYF. CDR3 nucleotide sequence: TGCAGTGCTCTCGGGGTAGTGGAGACCCAGTACTTC.

The gene calls are TRBV19 and TRBJ1-3, with unresolved D. V was pared by 6 bases and J by 3 bases, with 12 bases between. Germline CDR1 reads LNHDA; CDR2 reads SQIVND (reference sequence). The CDR3 is 14 amino acids. The CDR3 nucleotides read TGTGCCAGTAGCCGATGGAAGAGTGGAAACACCATATATTTT. Its translation: CASSRWKSGNTIYF.

The chain joins TRBV29-1 to TRBJ2-5; D remains ambiguous. CDR1 is SQVTM, CDR2 ANQGSEA, per germline. Deletions cut 2 bases from V and 3 bases from J, with 7 bases between. The CDR3 is made up of 12 amino acids. CDR3 sequence: CSVELTEETQYF. The CDR3 bases are TGCAGCGTTGAACTTACCGAAGAGACCCAGTACTTC.

This clonotype came up many times. The J gene is TRBJ2-7, the V gene TRBV7-2, with a weak D call TRBD1 (6 bases). Trimming cost V 1 base and J 6 bases, with 22 bases left between them. The germline gives CDR1 SGHTA, CDR2 FQGNSA. The length of the CDR3 is 17 residues. This CDR3 is CASSLEGQSVRIREQYF. CDR3 bases: TGTGCCAGCAGCTTAGAAGGACAGTCGGTCCGAATTCGCGAGCAGTACTTC.

This clonotype was counted many times. The chain links TRBV12-3 or TRBV12-4 to TRBJ2-1; D gene ambiguous. V lost 6 bases, J lost 7 bases, and 10 bases lay in between. This CDR3 is built from 12 residues. CDR3 protein: CASSPPWNEQFF. The DNA for the CDR3 is TGTGCCAGCAGCCCCCCTTGGAATGAGCAGTTCTTC.

The rearrangement joins TRBV15 to TRBJ1-4, with D uncertain. The germline V and J ends were trimmed by 3 bases and 0 bases, with 8 bases remaining between them. CDR3 length: 15 residues. Germline V gene data show CDR1 as LNHNV and CDR2 as YYDKDF (reference sequence). CDR3 DNA: TGTGCCACCAGCAGCGGCCATTCAACTAATGAAAAACTGTTTTTT. Protein sequence: CATSSGHSTNEKLFF.

This clonotype showed up many times. The chain carries TRBV20-1 and TRBJ2-1; possibly TRBD1 for D (6 bases). CDR3 length: 10 amino acids. Germline lookup yields CDR1 DFQATT and CDR2 SNEGSKA (reference sequence). The V end was cut by 4 bases, the J end by 9 bases, with 7 bases between. The CDR3 nucleotides are TGCAGTGCTACCAGGGGTGAGCAGTTCTTC. This sequence encodes CSATRGEQFF.

This clonotype was observed a handful of times. The junction departs from the called germline gene at one end, perhaps through a read error. V gene TRBV13 combines with J gene TRBJ1-1; D unclear. This CDR3 has 16 residues. CDR1 is PRHDT and CDR2 is FYEKMQ in the germline V gene (reference sequence). The CDR3: CASSLGGDGAFTEAFF. The CDR3 DNA reads as TGTGCCAGCAGCCTAGGCGGAGACGGAGCTTTCACTGAAGCTTTCTTT.

The V and J genes are TRBV20-1 and TRBJ1-5, with D possibly matching TRBD1 (5 bases). V lost 3 bases and J lost 0, with 9 bases in between. Germline V CDR1 and CDR2: DFQATT, SNEGSKA (reference sequence). This CDR3 spans 14 amino acids. The CDR3 reads CSARGEYSNQPQHF. Written as DNA, the CDR3 is TGCAGTGCTAGGGGGGAATATAGCAATCAGCCCCAGCATTTT.

This clonotype was picked up many times. The chain employs TRBV6-1 and TRBJ1-2; possibly TRBD1 for D (5 bases). Germline values: CDR1 MNHNS, CDR2 SASEGT. This CDR3 spans 19 amino acids. The V and J ends lost 5 bases and 2 bases respectively, with 27 bases between them. The CDR3 bases are TGTGCCAGCAGTCCCCGGGGACCTCCGAGGCGAAGGGACAACTATGGCTACACCTTC. Encoded protein: CASSPRGPPRRRDNYGYTF.

This chain joins TRBV28 and TRBJ2-7, with 7 bases lining up with TRBD1. V shed 7 bases and J 2 bases; nucleotides not matched to a gene: 11. The CDR3 spans 15 residues. Looked up from germline, CDR1 is MDHEN and CDR2 is SYDVKM. The chain's CDR3 is CASTSRRTGAYEQYF. The CDR3 bases are TGTGCCAGCACCTCGCGCCGGACAGGAGCCTACGAGCAGTACTTC.

The table lists this clonotype with many counts. The V and J genes are TRBV5-1 and TRBJ1-2; D might be TRBD1 (6 bases). The CDR3 sequence is 14 residues long. CDR1 is SGHRS and CDR2 is YFSETQ in the germline V gene. With 0 bases removed from V and 8 bases from J, the gap between germline ends came to 14 bases. The CDR3 DNA is TGCGCCAGCAGCTTGGCCAGGGGATCGGACGGCTACACCTTC. This translates into CASSLARGSDGYTF.

The chain uses TRBV19 and TRBJ1-6; D ambiguous. V lost 6 bases, J lost 9 bases, and 15 bases lay in between. This CDR3 has 14 residues. Looked up from germline, CDR1 is LNHDA and CDR2 is SQIVND (reference sequence). DNA of the CDR3: TGTGCCAGTAGCGAGAGACCGACGGCTTCACCCCTCCACTTT. This gives the protein CASSERPTASPLHF.

The sample holds many counts of this clonotype. The chain combines TRBV3-1 with TRBJ2-2; D not resolved. The CDR3 has 15 residues. CDR1 and CDR2 (germline): LGHDT, YNNKEL (reference sequence). Between the trimmed V and J ends, which lost 2 bases and 3 bases, there was a span of 10 bases. The CDR3 sequence is CASSQYPEYTGELFF. The DNA for the CDR3 is TGTGCCAGCAGCCAATACCCGGAGTACACCGGGGAGCTGTTTTTT.

This clonotype was counted many times. J is TRBJ2-7 and V is TRBV28; tentative D call: TRBD2 (7 bases). This CDR3 region has 17 residues. V shed 2 bases and J shed 2 bases, with 19 bases lying between them. Germline lookup yields CDR1 MDHEN and CDR2 SYDVKM. This CDR3 reads CASSLPRNRAGAYEQYF. The CDR3, as DNA: TGTGCCAGCAGTTTACCCCGAAACAGGGCGGGGGCCTACGAGCAGTACTTC.

This clonotype was counted between two and nine times. The chain employs TRBV4-1 and TRBJ2-7; tentatively, D is TRBD1 (5 bases). Trimming took off 4 bases at V and 3 bases at J, with 16 bases between the two ends. There are 15 residues in the CDR3. Germline V lookup: CDR1 MGHRA, CDR2 YSYEKL. The CDR3: CASSRLGRADYEQYF. Here the CDR3 DNA reads TGCGCCAGCAGCCGCCTCGGCAGGGCCGACTACGAGCAGTACTTC.

This clonotype was seen at least ten times. The chain carries TRBV3-1 and TRBJ2-3; D is unresolved. This CDR3 region has 11 residues. Trimming shortened V by 6 bases and J by 12 bases, and 13 bases separated the two germline ends. Germline V gene sequence: CDR1 LGHDT, CDR2 YNNKEL (reference sequence). CDR3 region: CASSHNDAQYF. The CDR3, as DNA: TGTGCCAGCAGTCATAACGACGCTCAGTATTTT.

Ten or more counts support this clonotype. The CDR3 spells CASSFSDTEAFF. CDR3 sequence (DNA): TGTGCCAGCAGCTTTTCGGACACTGAAGCTTTCTTT. This chain connects TRBV7-2 to TRBJ1-1; unclear D gene. This CDR3 has 12 amino acids. With 3 bases removed from V and 3 bases from J, the gap between germline ends came to 5 bases. Germline assignment: CDR1 SGHTA and CDR2 FQGNSA.

This clonotype was observed many times. The chain has TRBV11-2 and TRBJ2-5, with D maybe TRBD2 (6 bases). This CDR3 contains 16 residues. CDR1 is SGHAT, CDR2 FQNNGV, per germline. Between the trimmed V and J ends, which lost 0 bases and 5 bases, there was a span of 16 bases. The CDR3 DNA follows: TGTGCCAGCAGCTTAGAAGGCGGGGTTTTAGGGGAGACCCAGTACTTC. Translating it yields CASSLEGGVLGETQYF.

This clonotype was seen repeatedly, ten times or more. The rearrangement joins TRBV2 to TRBJ2-2; D is ambiguous. Germline V CDR1 and CDR2: SNHLY, FYNNEI. V was trimmed by 5 bases and J by 1 base, leaving 5 bases between them. CDR3 size: 13 residues. The CDR3 sequence is CASSIRNTGELFF. The CDR3 DNA follows: TGTGCCAGCAGTATCCGGAACACCGGGGAGCTGTTTTTT.

This clonotype was picked up many times. The J gene is TRBJ2-7, the V gene TRBV9; no clear D gene. The V end lost 0 bases, the J end lost 0 bases, and 7 bases lay between the germline ends. The CDR3 contains 14 residues. CDR1 is SGDLS and CDR2 is YYNGEE in the germline V gene. As DNA, the CDR3 is TGTGCCAGCAGCGTAGACCCGAGCTCCTACGAGCAGTACTTC. Translating it yields CASSVDPSSYEQYF.

This rearrangement joins TRBV7-3 to TRBJ2-5; 8 nucleotides line up with TRBD1. The CDR3 spans 17 residues. Germline V gives CDR1 SGHTA, CDR2 FQGTGA. The ends lost 5 bases at V and 0 bases at J; junction bases unmatched: 11. The CDR3 loop reads CASSPWGTGMYQETQYF. The CDR3 DNA is TGTGCCAGCAGCCCTTGGGGGACAGGCATGTACCAAGAGACCCAGTACTTC.